The 18 T cell receptor beta chains presented below share a single source sample, sequenced in a study of blood T cell repertoires in COVID-19. Some clones are missing from TCRdb's copy, which holds only in-frame ones; the method was immunoSEQ multiplex PCR. The sample comprises about 210,000 clones, roughly 87% of which are singletons, and under 13% rests with the top ten. Input material: PBMCs or T cells enriched from blood (not recorded which). All receptors derive from a man younger than 35 with acute COVID-19.

This rearrangement joins TRBV28 to TRBJ2-7; TRBD2 matches 16 bases. J was trimmed by 1 base and V by 7 bases; bases with no gene match: 7. CDR1 and CDR2 (germline): MDHEN, SYDVKM. There are 17 residues in the CDR3. The CDR3 DNA reads as TGTGCCAGCACCCCGGGACTAGCGGGAGGGAGGTCCTACGAGCAGTACTTC. It specifies CASTPGLAGGRSYEQYF.

CDR3 sequence (DNA): TGTGCCAGCAGCCAATTTGGACAGGAGGAGGGGGAAAAACTGTTTTTT. Encoded protein: CASSQFGQEEGEKLFF. J is TRBJ1-4 and V is TRBV16; 7 nucleotides line up with TRBD1. Per germline, CDR1 KGHSY and CDR2 FQNENV. Trimming took 1 base from V and 8 from J; bases not matched to a gene: 10. The CDR3 is 16 residues long. The full variable domain, its missing parts supplied by reference TRBV16 and TRBJ1-4, is GEEVAQTPKHLVRGEGQKAKLYCAPIKGHSYVFWYQQVLKNEFKFLISFQNENVFDETGMPKERFSAKCLPNSPCSLEIQATKLEDSAVYFCASSQFGQEEGEKLFFGSGTQLSVL.

The V call is TRBV28, the J call TRBJ1-1, with a tentative D call TRBD1 (5 bases). V lost 2 bases to trimming and J lost 1 base, with 14 bases between them. CDR3 length: 16 amino acids. Germline V lookup: CDR1 MDHEN, CDR2 SYDVKM. The CDR3 sequence: CASSLGSFGGNTEAFF. The CDR3 DNA follows: TGTGCCAGCAGTTTAGGTTCATTCGGGGGGAACACTGAAGCTTTCTTT.

The rearrangement joins TRBV14 to TRBJ2-3; a possible D gene is TRBD2 (6 bases). V gave up 1 base and J gave up 4 bases, with 9 bases separating them. Germline V gives CDR1 SGHDN, CDR2 FVKESK. The CDR3 is made up of 14 amino acids. Here the CDR3 DNA reads TGTGCCAGCAGCCAAGGACCGGGGGCAGATACGCAGTATTTT. Its translation is CASSQGPGADTQYF.

The V and J genes are TRBV27 and TRBJ1-2; weak D call: TRBD1 (6 bases). From germline, CDR1 is MNHEY and CDR2 SMNVEV (reference sequence). The germline V and J ends were trimmed by 3 bases and 12 bases, with 20 bases remaining between them. There are 14 residues in the CDR3. The CDR3 region has the DNA TGTGCCAGCAGTTTCTCCGGGACAACCCTATGGCACACCTTC. Translating it yields CASSFSGTTLWHTF.

The chain joins TRBV19 to TRBJ2-2; no definite D call. Germline V gives CDR1 LNHDA, CDR2 SQIVND (reference sequence). Between the trimmed V and J ends, which lost 0 bases and 4 bases, there was a span of 3 bases. The CDR3 covers 13 residues. CDR3 nucleotide sequence: TGTGCCAGTAGTATAGATCGCACCGGGGAGCTGTTTTTT. Amino acids: CASSIDRTGELFF.

In its sample, this clone was seen once. The chain combines TRBV7-9 with TRBJ2-1; 9 bases are shared with TRBD1. From germline, CDR1 is SEHNR and CDR2 FQNEAQ (reference sequence). The CDR3 is 16 amino acids. V was clipped by 4 bases and J by 0 bases; unmatched bases: 4. CDR3 DNA sequence: TGTGCCAGCAGCTCAACAGGGGGCTTCTCCTACAATGAGCAGTTCTTC. Amino acids: CASSSTGGFSYNEQFF.

The J gene is TRBJ2-7, the V gene TRBV7-9; TRBD1 matches at 8 bases. The V and J ends lost 5 bases and 2 bases, in that order; junction bases with no gene match: 8. CDR1 is SEHNR, CDR2 FQNEAQ, per germline (reference sequence). This CDR3 has 15 residues. The CDR3 DNA reads as TGTGCCAGCAGCAGCGCCAGGGGGCCAACCTACGAGCAGTACTTC. Its protein is CASSSARGPTYEQYF.

In DNA, the CDR3 is TGTGCCAGCAGCTTTGGGGCAGGGAATCATGAAAAACTGTTTTTT. This gives the protein CASSFGAGNHEKLFF. The rearrangement joins TRBV7-9 to TRBJ1-4, with D possibly TRBD1 on 5 matching bases. Between the trimmed V and J ends, which lost 3 bases and 6 bases, there was a span of 14 bases. There are 15 residues in the CDR3. Germline CDR1 SEHNR, CDR2 FQNEAQ (reference sequence).

This chain uses TRBV6-5 with TRBJ2-7, with D maybe TRBD1 (6 bases). V lost 1 base and J 7 bases, leaving 17 bases between the germline ends. CDR1 and CDR2 (germline): MNHEY, SVGAGI. CDR3 length equals 15 residues. This chain's CDR3 is CASSYWGRGTSEQYF. The CDR3 DNA reads TGTGCCAGCAGTTACTGGGGCAGGGGTACGAGTGAGCAGTACTTC.

This clone was recorded only once. V gene TRBV28 combines with J gene TRBJ2-3, with 10 bases fitting TRBD2. The CDR3 sequence is 16 residues long. With 6 bases clipped from V and 6 bases from J, the junction kept 12 bases outside the gene matches. CDR1 MDHEN and CDR2 SYDVKM come from the germline V gene. CDR3 amino acids: CASSGELAGLDDTQYF. CDR3 bases: TGTGCCAGCAGCGGCGAACTAGCGGGATTGGACGATACGCAGTATTTT.

The V gene is TRBV28, the J gene TRBJ1-5; weak D call: TRBD1 (5 bases). Looked up from germline, CDR1 is MDHEN and CDR2 is SYDVKM. Between the trimmed V and J ends, which lost 7 bases and 4 bases, there was a span of 8 bases. The CDR3 spans 12 residues. In nucleotides, the CDR3 is TGTGCCAGCATGGGGGGTAATCAGCCCCAGCATTTT. Residues: CASMGGNQPQHF.

In this sample, this clone turned up many times. The rearrangement uses TRBV2 and TRBJ1-4, with 7 bases that match TRBD1. With 5 bases clipped from V and 4 bases from J, the junction kept 4 bases outside the gene matches. CDR1 is SNHLY and CDR2 is FYNNEI in the germline V gene. The CDR3 has 14 residues. CDR3 sequence reads: CASSQQGNNEKLFF. CDR3 in DNA: TGTGCCAGCAGTCAACAGGGGAATAATGAAAAACTGTTTTTT.

There are a few counts of this clone. The rearrangement uses TRBV30 and TRBJ2-1; 7 nucleotides line up with TRBD2. Germline CDR1 and CDR2: GTSNPN and SVGIG (reference sequence). CDR3 length: 15 amino acids. V was clipped by 3 bases and J by 0 bases; unmatched bases: 5. The CDR3 spells CAWRTGGSSYNEQFF. The CDR3 bases are TGTGCCTGGAGGACCGGCGGGAGCTCCTACAATGAGCAGTTCTTC.

The J gene is TRBJ1-2, the V gene TRBV5-5; a possible D gene is TRBD1 (5 bases). V was pared by 6 bases and J by 3 bases, with 9 bases between. This CDR3 is built from 12 residues. Per germline, CDR1 SGHKS and CDR2 YYEKEE (reference sequence). CDR3 loop: CASTQTDYGYTF. The CDR3 DNA sequence: TGTGCCAGCACCCAGACAGACTATGGCTACACCTTC.

The genes are TRBV28 and TRBJ2-7; 7 nucleotides line up with TRBD1. This CDR3 is 18 amino acids long. Looked up from germline, CDR1 is MDHEN and CDR2 is SYDVKM. Germline trimming cut 7 bases from V and 3 bases from J; bases unmatched to any gene: 21. The CDR3 region is CASTNGKRWTGNYYEQYF. As DNA, the CDR3 is TGTGCCAGCACTAATGGGAAAAGGTGGACAGGAAACTACTACGAGCAGTACTTC.

V gene TRBV20-1 combines with J gene TRBJ2-2, with a tentative D call TRBD2 (6 bases). The CDR3 is made up of 13 amino acids. V was pared by 4 bases and J by 5 bases, with 11 bases between. Germline V gives CDR1 DFQATT, CDR2 SNEGSKA (reference sequence). CDR3 coding DNA: TGCAGTGCTACTGAGGGAGGAACCGGGGAGCTGTTTTTT. Translating it yields CSATEGGTGELFF.

The chain joins TRBV6-2 or TRBV6-3 to TRBJ2-3; tentative D call: TRBD2 (6 bases). The CDR3 sequence is 16 residues long. Germline CDR1 and CDR2: MNHEY and SVGEGT. V shed 2 bases and J shed 0 bases, with 12 bases lying between them. The CDR3, as DNA: TGTGCCAGCAGTTACATTCTACGGGAGAGCACAGATACGCAGTATTTT. Its translation: CASSYILRESTDTQYF.